Listed below are T cell receptor beta chains from one sample, sequenced in a study of T cell responses to AZD1222 COVID-19 vaccine. Assay: immunoSEQ multiplex PCR; the TCRdb copy retains only in-frame clones and omits some. Among 150,000 to 200,000 clones listed, 90% to 95% were seen once. The sample in question was peripheral blood, obtained 28 days after the second AZD1222 dose. The origin of the receptors is an adult who received the AZD1222 COVID-19 vaccine. Each CDR3 is given with its conserved first and last residue. A D gene is named only where the DNA matches it firmly. A clone size is listed for some rows: how often the clone was seen (once, few, many), or a class if it is expanded.

>TRBV27|TRBJ2-7|once|NA|14
TGTGCCAGCAGTTTTTCAGGGGGGCCAGGGGAGCAGTACTTC
CASSFSGGPGEQYF
>TRBV7-3|TRBJ2-1|NA|NA|12
TGTGCCAGCAGCTCACGTCGAGGGGAGCAGTTCTTC
CASSSRRGEQFF
>TRBV7-8|TRBJ1-4|NA|TRBD1|19
TGTGCCAGCAGCCACGAAGGACAGGGGGGCATTGCAACTAATGAAAAACTGTTTTTT
CASSHEGQGGIATNEKLFF
>TRBV6-2/TRBV6-3|TRBJ1-5|NA|TRBD1|18
TGTGCCAGCAGTTACGGCTCTAGGACAGGGATGGGCAATCAGCCCCAGCATTTT
CASSYGSRTGMGNQPQHF
>TRBV18|TRBJ1-2|NA|NA|14
TGTGCCAGCTCACCAGGAGGACTGCCGATGGGATACACCTTC
CASSPGGLPMGYTF
>TRBV9|TRBJ1-5|NA|NA|15
TGTGCCAGCAGTGCTGGGGGAGTTAGCAATCAGCCCCAGCATTTT
CASSAGGVSNQPQHF
>TRBV13|TRBJ2-3|NA|NA|14
TGTGCCAGCAGCCTTAGCGGCGGTAGGGATACGCAGTATTTT
CASSLSGGRDTQYF
>TRBV19|TRBJ2-1|once|TRBD2|14
TGTGCCAGCAGATCTAGCGGGTCCTACAATGAGCAGTTCTTC
CASRSSGSYNEQFF
>TRBV19|TRBJ2-1|NA|NA|12
TGTGCCAGTAGTCTACAGCACAATGAGCAGTTCTTC
CASSLQHNEQFF
>TRBV7-2|TRBJ1-4|NA|NA|14
TGTGCCAGCAGCCCCCGAAGGGGGGGTGAAAAACTGTTTTTT
CASSPRRGGEKLFF
>TRBV24-1|TRBJ1-2|NA|NA|16
TGTGCCACCAGTGACCCCTGGACAGTGGGGAACTATGGCTACACCTTC
CATSDPWTVGNYGYTF
>TRBV3-1/TRBV3-2|TRBJ2-1|NA|NA|20
TGTGCCAGCAGCCCAAGAGGCGCGTCGCGGAGTCTTCGGTCCTACAATGAGCAGTTCTTC
CASSPRGASRSLRSYNEQFF
>TRBV19|TRBJ1-6|few|TRBD1|13
TGTGCCAGTAGTACGACAGGGGATTCACCCCTCCACTTT
CASSTTGDSPLHF
>TRBV14|TRBJ2-5|NA|TRBD1|15
TGTGCCAGCAGCCAGACCGGGACAGTACAAGAGACCCAGTACTTC
CASSQTGTVQETQYF
>TRBV28|TRBJ2-5|NA|TRBD1|18
TGTGCCGTACACCCCGGGACAGGGGGCGTGTGGGGGGTGGAGACCCAGTACTTC
CAVHPGTGGVWGVETQYF
>TRBV5-4|TRBJ2-7|NA|TRBD2|14
TGTGCCAGCAGCTTCAGAGCGGGAGGTGGCGAGCAGTACTTC
CASSFRAGGGEQYF
>TRBV10-3|TRBJ2-1|NA|TRBD2|18
TGTGCCATCACCACCGGACTAGCGGGGTCCCCATCCTACAATGAGCAGTTCTTC
CAITTGLAGSPSYNEQFF
>TRBV28|TRBJ2-2|NA|TRBD2|17
TGTGCCAGCAGTTTCCCTGCGGGAGGGCCATACACCGGGGAGCTGTTTTTT
CASSFPAGGPYTGELFF
>TRBV30|TRBJ1-2|NA|NA|13
TGTGCCTGGAGCCTCGGGGGGGCCGGTGGCTACACCTTC
CAWSLGGAGGYTF
>TRBV7-9|TRBJ1-2|NA|TRBD1|15
TGTGCCAGCAGCTCAGCGACAGGGGGACACTATGGCTACACCTTC
CASSSATGGHYGYTF
>TRBV27|TRBJ2-3|once|NA|16
TGTGCCAGCAGTCCTACCAACCCGAGGCAAGGGGATACGCAGTATTTT
CASSPTNPRQGDTQYF
>TRBV10-2|TRBJ1-1|NA|TRBD1|13
TGCGCCAGCAGTCATGACAGGGGTACTGAAGCTTTCTTT
CASSHDRGTEAFF
>TRBV2|TRBJ2-7|NA|TRBD1|14
TGTGCCAGCAGACCGACAGGGTTGAGCTACGAGCAGTACTTC
CASRPTGLSYEQYF
>TRBV15|TRBJ1-3|NA|TRBD1|19
TGTGCCACCAGCAGAGATGTGACAGGGCCAACCAGCGGAAGGGACACCATATATTTT
CATSRDVTGPTSGRDTIYF
>TRBV7-8|TRBJ2-1|NA|TRBD1|15
TGTGCCAGCAGACCGGACAGGGAGAGGCGCAATGAGCAGTTCTTC
CASRPDRERRNEQFF
>TRBV5-1|TRBJ2-3|NA|TRBD1|13
TGCGCCAGTCGACAGGGGACAGGAGATACGCAGTATTTT
CASRQGTGDTQYF
>TRBV7-9|TRBJ2-3|NA|NA|16
TGTGCCAGCAGCGACCGCACGGGGGCGGGCACAGATACGCAGTATTTT
CASSDRTGAGTDTQYF
>TRBV6-2/TRBV6-3|TRBJ2-1|few|TRBD2|16
TGTGCCAGCAGTTCCCGGACTAGCGGGACCTACAATGAGCAGTTCTTC
CASSSRTSGTYNEQFF
>TRBV15|TRBJ1-1|once|NA|13
TGTGCCACCGCAACGGGGGAAAACACTGAAGCTTTCTTT
CATATGENTEAFF
>TRBV19|TRBJ2-1|NA|TRBD2|17
TGTGCCAGTAGTATAAGGCCTCTAGCGGCCCTCTACAATGAGCAGTTCTTC
CASSIRPLAALYNEQFF
>TRBV15|TRBJ1-5|NA|NA|14
TGTGCCACCAGCAGCGGGGGATCGAATCAGCCCCAGCATTTT
CATSSGGSNQPQHF
>TRBV6-6|TRBJ1-2|NA|NA|12
TGTGCCAGCAGTGTAGGGCCCTATGGCTACACCTTC
CASSVGPYGYTF
>TRBV7-9|TRBJ1-1|NA|TRBD1|14
TGTGCCAGCAGCCGGACAGGGGGAAACACTGAAGCTTTCTTT
CASSRTGGNTEAFF
>TRBV6-2/TRBV6-3|TRBJ2-7|NA|TRBD2|14
TGTGCCAGCAGTCTAGCGGGTACCCGTCACGAGCAGTACTTC
CASSLAGTRHEQYF
>TRBV27|TRBJ2-1|NA|NA|14
TGTGCCAGCAGTTTATCATGGCACGGCAATGAGCAGTTCTTC
CASSLSWHGNEQFF
>TRBV3-1/TRBV3-2|TRBJ2-7|NA|NA|17
TGTGCCAGCAGCCTCAAGGGGGAGCGGGATACTTCCTACGAGCAGTACTTC
CASSLKGERDTSYEQYF
>TRBV2|TRBJ2-1|few|NA|14
TGTGCCAGCGGTGGTGGGCCCTCCTACAATGAGCAGTTCTTC
CASGGGPSYNEQFF
>TRBV19|TRBJ2-1|NA|NA|11
TGTGCCAGTAACGAGGAGGGTGAGCAGTTCTTC
CASNEEGEQFF
>TRBV7-3|TRBJ2-7|NA|NA|14
TGTGCCAGCAGCGTAGGCGGATCGGGCTACGAGCAGTACTTC
CASSVGGSGYEQYF
>TRBV6-5|TRBJ1-2|NA|TRBD1|14
TGTGCCAGCAGTCCCGCGACAGGGAACCTTGGCTACACCTTC
CASSPATGNLGYTF
>TRBV6-1|TRBJ2-3|NA|TRBD2|14
TGTGCCAGCAGTCAAGCGGGAGAGGCAGATACGCAGTATTTT
CASSQAGEADTQYF
>TRBV24-1|TRBJ2-7|NA|NA|14
TGTGCCACCAGTGGTGGGCTCCGCGACTACGAGCAGTACTTC
CATSGGLRDYEQYF
>TRBV28|TRBJ1-3|NA|TRBD1|16
TGTGCCAGCAGTTTAGCCGGGACAGGGGATGGAAACACCATATATTTT
CASSLAGTGDGNTIYF
>TRBV2|TRBJ2-1|NA|NA|17
TGTGCCAGCAGTGAACTCTTGGGGAAGGGGCCCTACAATGAGCAGTTCTTC
CASSELLGKGPYNEQFF
>TRBV19|TRBJ2-2|NA|NA|16
TGTGCCAGTAGTATCCGGCCTCCGGGTAACACCGGGGAGCTGTTTTTT
CASSIRPPGNTGELFF